This TCR beta chain was documented in a study of T cells after yellow fever vaccination. This clonotype was seen only a few times. Germline lookup yields CDR1 SGHRS and CDR2 YFSETQ. The length of the CDR3 is 13 residues. Trimming stripped 1 base from V and 3 bases from J, with 8 bases between. TCRdb re-derived calls from the 5' RACE reads in MiXCR, one entry per CDR3 protein. The table has about 300,000 distinct CDR3 sequences, around 6.8% seen once; the top ten hold about 18%. This receptor was taken from a man aged 18 to 30 who received the YFV17D yellow fever vaccine. This material consisted of PBMCs, taken more than 40 days after the first yellow fever vaccination. This rearrangement joins TRBV5-1 to TRBJ2-7; no clear D. CDR3 nucleotide sequence: TGCGCCAGCAGCTTGCAGGACCACTACGAGCAGTACTTC. It encodes CASSLQDHYEQYF.